This T cell receptor (beta chain) originates from a study of blood T cell repertoires in COVID-19 (dated by TCRdb to 2020 to 2021). For the wider study: The collaborator samples originated in the United States, Italy and Spain and spanned the acute and convalescent phases of COVID-19. The prospective study material was composed of cDNA or gDNA derived from T cells, B-cell-depleted T cells, or PBMCs. The dataset comprised deeply sampled blood TCRbeta repertoires from subjects exposed to, actively infected with, or recovered from COVID-19. The repertoires were made available in a free public database intended to serve as a resource for research on the immune response to SARS-CoV-2. The samples were drawn from the first 160 participants of the ongoing ImmuneRACE study and from 1,254 subjects provided by 6 global collaborators. Nearly every sample came with metadata listing a de-identified subject ID, COVID-19 status, age in years and sex. Where available, HLA class I and class II types were obtained from metadata supplied by the sample provider rather than from assay-based typing.

As to this clone: It lacks a known antigen. There are no base qualities to consult, and no much larger clone falls within one base.

The CDR3 measures 15 amino acids from cysteine to phenylalanine. Only the CDR3 portion is preserved as DNA: 45 bases, with reading frame beginning at the first base. V is cut back by 3 bases and J by 2 bases, with 2 bases in the junction unmatched. CDR1 and CDR2 (MNHEY, SMNVEV) derive from the germline V gene (reference sequence). Overall study outcomes, separate from this receptor: The amount of clinical and demographic metadata varied by source and participant and was provided uncurated.

TCRbeta CDR3 regions were amplified from genomic DNA using the immunoSEQ Assay, a bias-controlled multiplex PCR. The authors processed their data as follows. Within the assay, amplification of reference gene primers was used to estimate how many nucleated cells each sample contained. To quantify the absolute abundance of each unique TCRbeta CDR3 rearrangement, sequence reads were collapsed and filtered. For each sample, productive Simpson clonality was calculated as the square root of Simpson's diversity index over productive rearrangements. TCRdb holds this immuneACCESS table with in-frame rearrangements only. Some clones are missing; in checked studies, unresolved V genes explain under half, and the rest has no known cause. V and J calls plus clone size are reproduced from that table; the DNA served to infer D and trimming. The sample includes some 210,000 clones, with just under 85% observed a single time. The top ten constitute more than 4.5% of the sample.

Whole blood was collected in K2EDTA tubes by collaborating institutions according to the institutions' own protocols. For TCRbeta analysis, collaborators shipped samples in one of three forms: frozen whole blood, isolated PBMCs, or DNA extracted from either of those sample types. This sequence uses TRBV27 and TRBJ2-1; the junction holds 9 bases that match TRBD2. This clonotype was sampled from a woman aged 70-85 years with active or convalescent COVID-19. The sequenced sample consisted of peripheral blood. The nucleotide sequence is given as TGTGCCAGCAGTTTCGGGACTAGCCCCTACAATGAGCAGTTCTTC. Its protein is CASSFGTSPYNEQFF.